The 27 T cell receptor beta chains below all came from one sample that was sequenced in a study of T cell responses to AZD1222 COVID-19 vaccine. Produced via immunoSEQ multiplex PCR; TCRdb's table is partial and in-frame only. The repertoire holds roughly 150,000 clones, about 91% seen once, with under 2.5% in the top ten. Sample: peripheral blood, taken on day 0 of AZD1222 vaccination. These TCRs come from an adult in good health.

The chain employs TRBV30 and TRBJ1-2; tentative D call: TRBD1 (5 bases). This CDR3 has 15 residues. Germline V lookup: CDR1 GTSNPN, CDR2 SVGIG (reference sequence). V lost 1 base and J 6 bases, leaving 18 bases between the germline ends. This CDR3 is CAWSAHWSREDGYTF. The CDR3 DNA reads as TGTGCCTGGAGTGCCCACTGGAGCAGGGAGGATGGCTACACCTTC.

The chain links TRBV6-5 to TRBJ2-7; D tentatively fits TRBD1 or TRBD2 (5 bases each). Per germline, CDR1 MNHEY and CDR2 SVGAGI. The CDR3 spans 12 residues. Trimming took off 6 bases at V and 3 bases at J, with 9 bases between the two ends. The CDR3 DNA reads TGTGCCAGCAGACGGGACGGCTACGAGCAGTACTTC. Translated: CASRRDGYEQYF.

The chain carries TRBV5-4 and TRBJ1-1, with a weak D call TRBD1 (5 bases). Trimming left V 4 bases short and J 2 bases short, with 12 bases between. This CDR3 has 14 amino acids. Per germline, CDR1 SGHNT and CDR2 YYREEE (reference sequence). The CDR3 nucleotides are TGTGCCAGCAGCCGGGGAGACAGAAACACTGAAGCTTTCTTT. This sequence encodes CASSRGDRNTEAFF.

This rearrangement joins TRBV6-4 to TRBJ1-1; unclear D gene. Germline CDR1 is MRHNA and CDR2 is SNTAGT. Trimming cost V 3 bases and J 4 bases, with 12 bases left between them. The CDR3 consists of 14 residues. The CDR3 reads CASSEWGRVTEAFF. CDR3 bases: TGTGCCAGCAGTGAGTGGGGTAGAGTCACTGAAGCTTTCTTT.

This chain uses TRBV7-8 with TRBJ2-7, with D possibly TRBD1 on 5 matching bases. Trimming shortened V by 2 bases and J by 1 base, and 9 bases separated the two germline ends. The CDR3 runs 14 residues. Germline assignment: CDR1 SGHVS and CDR2 FQNEAQ. CDR3 region: CASSLTGESYEQYF. As DNA, the CDR3 is TGTGCCAGCAGCTTAACAGGAGAATCCTACGAGCAGTACTTC.

V usage is TRBV19 and J usage is TRBJ1-6, with TRBD1 identical over 10 bases. V gave up 5 bases and J gave up 1 base; unmatched junction bases: 5. CDR1 is LNHDA and CDR2 is SQIVND in the germline V gene (reference sequence). The CDR3 runs 17 residues. The CDR3 nucleotides read TGTGCCAGTAGTTCCGACAGGGGGCGATCCTATAATTCACCCCTCCACTTT. It is translated as CASSSDRGRSYNSPLHF.

The chain is built from TRBV6-6 and TRBJ2-7, with D possibly being TRBD1 (5 bases). This CDR3 contains 16 residues. The germline CDR1 and CDR2 sequences are MNHNY and SVGAGI (reference sequence). The V and J ends lost 7 bases and 1 base respectively, with 20 bases between them. The CDR3 region is CASTQIIGADSYEQYF. CDR3 bases: TGTGCCAGCACCCAAATTATAGGGGCCGATTCCTACGAGCAGTACTTC.

The V and J genes are TRBV4-1 and TRBJ1-1, with D unclear. There are 14 residues in the CDR3. Germline loops: CDR1 MGHRA, CDR2 YSYEKL. The V end was cut by 2 bases, the J end by 4 bases, with 11 bases between. CDR3 DNA: TGCGCCAGCAGCCAACTTGAACTGAGCACTGAAGCTTTCTTT. It yields the protein CASSQLELSTEAFF.

J is TRBJ2-6 and V is TRBV28; 8 bases map to TRBD1. After removal of 7 bases from V and 3 bases from J, the junction contained 14 bases not matched to a gene. The CDR3 is 18 residues long. CDR1 is MDHEN and CDR2 is SYDVKM in the germline V gene. The chain's CDR3 is CASTPADRGIYGANVLTF. The CDR3 DNA follows: TGTGCCAGCACCCCCGCCGACAGGGGAATATATGGGGCCAACGTCCTGACTTTC.

Here the CDR3 reads CASSYFRGSYEQYF. CDR3 DNA sequence: TGTGCCAGCAGTTATTTTAGGGGGAGTTACGAGCAGTACTTC. The gene calls are TRBV6-5 and TRBJ2-7; D possibly corresponds to TRBD1 (6 bases). The V end lost 3 bases, the J end lost 4 bases, and 13 bases lay between the germline ends. The germline gives CDR1 MNHEY, CDR2 SVGAGI. The CDR3 is 14 amino acids.

V gene TRBV27 combines with J gene TRBJ2-2; D is uncertain. The CDR3 extends over 15 amino acids. Germline V gene data show CDR1 as MNHEY and CDR2 as SMNVEV (reference sequence). V lost 9 bases and J 5 bases, leaving 19 bases between the germline ends. CDR3 sequence reads: CASSPNELFTGELFF. CDR3 DNA sequence: TGTGCCAGTAGCCCCAACGAACTTTTTACCGGGGAGCTGTTTTTT.

This clone showed up just once. This chain joins TRBV27 and TRBJ2-2; possibly TRBD2 for D (6 bases). This CDR3 has 14 residues. Trimming shortened V by 10 bases and J by 6 bases, and 18 bases separated the two germline ends. Germline CDR1 and CDR2: MNHEY and SMNVEV (reference sequence). The CDR3 loop reads CATRGTLAAGELFF. CDR3 DNA: TGTGCCACTCGGGGGACCCTCGCAGCCGGGGAGCTGTTTTTT.

J is TRBJ2-6 and V is TRBV9; either TRBD1 or TRBD2 may fit D (6 bases each). The V end was cut by 7 bases, the J end by 1 base, with 15 bases between. CDR1 SGDLS and CDR2 YYNGEE come from the germline V gene. This CDR3 comprises 16 residues. CDR3 amino acids: CASYGRGVSGANVLTF. CDR3 bases: TGTGCCAGCTACGGAAGGGGGGTTTCTGGGGCCAACGTCCTGACTTTC.

The CDR3 is CASSPSGPTAQYF. The CDR3 nucleotides are TGTGCCAGCAGCCCTAGCGGACCTACGGCCCAGTACTTC. The gene calls are TRBV6-2 or TRBV6-3 and TRBJ2-5; 7 bases are shared with TRBD2. CDR1 is MNHEY, CDR2 SVGEGT, per germline. With V trimmed by 6 bases and J by 9 bases, 10 bases remained unmatched. This CDR3 comprises 13 residues.

The chain has TRBV29-1 and TRBJ1-2; no firm D call. The length of the CDR3 is 14 residues. CDR1 SQVTM and CDR2 ANQGSEA come from the germline V gene. V was shortened by 1 base and J by 1 base, with 10 bases between the two germline ends. The CDR3 DNA is TGCAGCGTTGAAGTCCGAGACCTTAACTATGGCTACACCTTC. Its protein is CSVEVRDLNYGYTF.

This clone occurred once. The rearrangement uses TRBV11-2 and TRBJ1-5; the D is unclear. The CDR3 is 17 amino acids. Germline CDR1 reads SGHAT; CDR2 reads FQNNGV. V was cut by 7 bases and J by 0 bases, with 19 bases left in between. The CDR3 sequence is CASIRGKEPYSNQPQHF. The CDR3 DNA reads as TGTGCCAGCATCCGGGGAAAAGAGCCGTATAGCAATCAGCCCCAGCATTTT.

V is TRBV6-4 and J is TRBJ2-3; 9 bases match TRBD1. The CDR3 has 13 residues. Germline CDR1 is MRHNA and CDR2 is SNTAGT. Unmatched junction bases numbered 3, after V lost 0 bases and J lost 11 bases. The CDR3 loop reads CASSDSSGQGQYF. The CDR3 nucleotides read TGTGCCAGCAGTGACTCTTCGGGACAGGGGCAGTATTTT.

The V call is TRBV7-9, the J call TRBJ1-2; D gene ambiguous. The V gene lost 2 bases and the J gene lost 0 bases, with 13 bases spanning the gap. The CDR3 length is 16 residues. Germline loops: CDR1 SEHNR, CDR2 FQNEAQ (reference sequence). CDR3 nucleotides: TGTGCCAGCAGCTTAATCGGGCAGGAAGCTAACTATGGCTACACCTTC. It is translated as CASSLIGQEANYGYTF.

V and J are TRBV7-9 and TRBJ1-5; D is possibly TRBD1 (5 bases). Germline V gene lookup returns CDR1 SEHNR and CDR2 FQNEAQ (reference sequence). This CDR3 contains 16 residues. Deletions cut 5 bases from V and 2 bases from J, with 16 bases between. CDR3 bases: TGTGCCAGCAGCCGCGTCTTGGGGGAGGGCAATCAGCCCCAGCATTTT. It codes for CASSRVLGEGNQPQHF. The complete variable domain, with remaining parts taken from reference TRBV7-9 and TRBJ1-5, reads DTGVSQNPRHKITKRGQNVTFRCDPISEHNRLYWYRQTLGQGPEFLTYFQNEAQLEKSRLLSDRFSAERPKGSFSTLEIQRTEQGDSAMYLCASSRVLGEGNQPQHFGDGTRLSIL.

This clone is a singleton in its sample. The genes are TRBV5-6 and TRBJ2-1, with D possibly TRBD2 on 6 matching bases. The V end lost 3 bases, the J end lost 13 bases, and 11 bases lay between the germline ends. Germline-derived CDR1 and CDR2 are SGHDT and YYEEEE. CDR3 length: 11 residues. The CDR3 here is CASSSRDFQFF. The CDR3 nucleotides are TGTGCCAGCAGCTCCCGGGACTTCCAGTTCTTC.

The chain is built from TRBV5-1 and TRBJ1-4, with D perhaps matching TRBD1 (6 bases). The CDR3 is made up of 16 amino acids. Germline assignment: CDR1 SGHRS and CDR2 YFSETQ. Trimming cost V 0 bases and J 7 bases, with 16 bases left between them. The CDR3 loop reads CASSLGGATGGEKLFF. The CDR3 DNA reads as TGCGCCAGCAGCTTGGGGGGGGCCACAGGCGGTGAAAAACTGTTTTTT.

Written as DNA, the CDR3 is TGTGCCGTGTTGCGGACAGGCCAGACCTACGAGCAGTACTTC. This translates into CAVLRTGQTYEQYF. The gene calls are TRBV6-5 and TRBJ2-7; TRBD1 matches 7 bases. The CDR3 is 14 residues long. V trimming: 11 bases; J trimming: 2 bases; junction bases outside the gene matches: 12. The V gene's germline CDR1 is MNHEY and CDR2 SVGAGI.

This chain links TRBV5-1 with TRBJ2-7, with TRBD2 identical over 8 bases. This CDR3 comprises 15 residues. Germline V lookup: CDR1 SGHRS, CDR2 YFSETQ. Trimming removed 4 bases from V and 4 bases from J; junction bases left unmatched: 10. CDR3 sequence: CASSALAGSGYEQYF. DNA for the CDR3: TGCGCCAGCAGCGCATTAGCGGGATCGGGTTACGAGCAGTACTTC.

This chain uses TRBV28 with TRBJ1-1; 9 bases agree with TRBD1. The trim removed 5 bases at V and 3 bases at J, leaving 4 bases unmatched. The CDR3 is 14 residues long. Germline-derived CDR1 and CDR2 are MDHEN and SYDVKM. Here the CDR3 reads CASSPRTGDTEAFF. The CDR3 DNA reads as TGTGCCAGCAGTCCAAGGACAGGGGACACTGAAGCTTTCTTT. Filled out from reference TRBV28 and TRBJ1-1, the complete variable domain reads DVKVTQSSRYLVKRTGEKVFLECVQDMDHENMFWYRQDPGLGLRLIYFSYDVKMKEKGDIPEGYSVSREKKERFSLILESASTNQTSMYLCASSPRTGDTEAFFGQGTRLTVV.

The rearrangement links TRBV24-1 to TRBJ2-1; possibly TRBD2 for D (6 bases). The V gene's germline CDR1 is KGHDR and CDR2 SFDVKD. Trimming left V 4 bases short and J 8 bases short, with 14 bases between. The CDR3 loop spans 14 amino acids. CDR3 sequence: CATSEPGLPHEQFF. In DNA, the CDR3 is TGTGCCACCAGTGAACCGGGACTCCCTCATGAGCAGTTCTTC.

The V and J genes are TRBV30 and TRBJ2-3; 10 nucleotides agree with TRBD1. The CDR3 runs to 12 residues. V shed 8 bases, J shed 5 bases, and the junction held 4 bases outside the gene matches. Germline-derived CDR1 and CDR2 are GTSNPN and SVGIG (reference sequence). The CDR3 DNA is TGTGCCCATGGACAGGGGGGAGATACGCAGTATTTT. Amino acid sequence: CAHGQGGDTQYF.

V usage is TRBV7-6 and J usage is TRBJ2-2, with D possibly TRBD2 on 6 matching bases. Germline-derived CDR1 and CDR2 are SGHVS and FNYEAQ. This CDR3 spans 14 amino acids. The ends were cut back, 1 base at V and 8 bases at J, with 11 bases in the middle. The CDR3 loop reads CASSLGAGTGELFF. DNA for the CDR3: TGTGCCAGCAGCTTAGGAGCGGGTACGGGGGAGCTGTTTTTT.